The sample holds a few counts of the clone carrying this TCR beta chain. This record comes from a study of T cell repertoires in cytomegalovirus infection. Germline V CDR1 and CDR2: SGHTA, FQGTGA. There are 16 residues in the CDR3. Trimming removed 5 bases from V and 0 bases from J, with 15 bases in between. Via MiXCR, TCRdb re-called the reads, giving one row per CDR3 protein. Here the sample spans 250,000 to 350,000 distinct CDR3 sequences, roughly 24% being singletons. The V and J genes are TRBV7-3 and TRBJ2-3; weak D call: TRBD1 (5 bases). The specimen was PBMCs. This TCR derives from a human donor in good health (CMV status not recorded). Some clones in this sample may be carry-over from other donors' samples. This chain's CDR3 is CASSLHQGGSTDTQYF. CDR3 bases: TGTGCCAGCAGCCTCCACCAGGGTGGTAGCACAGATACGCAGTATTTT.